This TCR beta chain was retrieved from a study of T cell responses to AZD1222 COVID-19 vaccine. The CDR3 covers 13 residues. The germline CDR1 and CDR2 sequences are SNHLY and FYNNEI. The germline V and J ends were trimmed by 0 bases and 8 bases, with 11 bases remaining between them. Produced via immunoSEQ multiplex PCR; TCRdb's table is partial and in-frame only. Among around 140,000 clones listed, about 92% were seen once. As regards this clone: The antigen remains unidentified.

Overall study findings and caveats: Clonal diversity may have been underestimated, and the donors were mostly white British, with more females than males. The breadth and depth of Spike-specific TCRs increased once two AZD1222 doses had been given.

The clonotype originates from an adult in good health. The starting material was peripheral blood, obtained on day 0 of AZD1222 vaccination. This chain links TRBV2 with TRBJ2-7; possibly TRBD1 or TRBD2 for D (5 bases each). The CDR3 here is CASSEARDGQQYF. CDR3 bases: TGTGCCAGCAGTGAAGCGAGGGACGGACAGCAGTACTTC. The full variable domain, rest sourced from reference TRBV2 and TRBJ2-7, is EPEVTQTPSHQVTQMGQEVILRCVPISNHLYFYWYRQILGQKVEFLVSFYNNEISEKSEIFDDQFSVERPDGSNFTLKIRSTKLEDSAMYFCASSEARDGQQYFGPGTRLTVT.